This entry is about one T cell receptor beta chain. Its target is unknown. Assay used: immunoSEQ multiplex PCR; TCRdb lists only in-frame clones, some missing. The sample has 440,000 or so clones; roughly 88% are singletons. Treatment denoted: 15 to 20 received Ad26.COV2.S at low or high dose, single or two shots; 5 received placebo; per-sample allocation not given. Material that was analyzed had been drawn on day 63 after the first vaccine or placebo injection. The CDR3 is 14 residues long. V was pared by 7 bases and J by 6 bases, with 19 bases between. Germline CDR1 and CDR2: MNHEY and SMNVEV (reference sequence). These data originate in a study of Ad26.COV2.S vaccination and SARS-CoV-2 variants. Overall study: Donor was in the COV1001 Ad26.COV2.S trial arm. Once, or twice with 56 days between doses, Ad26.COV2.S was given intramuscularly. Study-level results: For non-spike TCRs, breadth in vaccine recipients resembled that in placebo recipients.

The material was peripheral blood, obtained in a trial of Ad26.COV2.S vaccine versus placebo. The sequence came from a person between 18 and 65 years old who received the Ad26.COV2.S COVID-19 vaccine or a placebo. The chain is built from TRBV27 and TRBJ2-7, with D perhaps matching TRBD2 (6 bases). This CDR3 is CASTPHGSIGEQYF. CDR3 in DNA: TGTGCCAGCACCCCCCACGGGAGTATAGGCGAGCAGTACTTC.